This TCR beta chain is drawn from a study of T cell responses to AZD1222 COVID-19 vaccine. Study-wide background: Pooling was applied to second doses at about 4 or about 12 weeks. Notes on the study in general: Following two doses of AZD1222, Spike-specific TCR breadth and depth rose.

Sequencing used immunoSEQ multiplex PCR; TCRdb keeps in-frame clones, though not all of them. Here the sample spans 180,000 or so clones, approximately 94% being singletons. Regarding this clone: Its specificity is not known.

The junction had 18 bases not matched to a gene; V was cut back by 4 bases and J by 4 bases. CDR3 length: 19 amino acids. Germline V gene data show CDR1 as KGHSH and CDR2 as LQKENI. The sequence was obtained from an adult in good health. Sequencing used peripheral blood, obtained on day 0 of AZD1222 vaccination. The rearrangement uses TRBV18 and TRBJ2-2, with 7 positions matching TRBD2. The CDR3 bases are TGTGCCAGCTCACGGAGCCCGTCTAGCGGAGCTCAACTCACCGGGGAGCTGTTTTTT. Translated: CASSRSPSSGAQLTGELFF.